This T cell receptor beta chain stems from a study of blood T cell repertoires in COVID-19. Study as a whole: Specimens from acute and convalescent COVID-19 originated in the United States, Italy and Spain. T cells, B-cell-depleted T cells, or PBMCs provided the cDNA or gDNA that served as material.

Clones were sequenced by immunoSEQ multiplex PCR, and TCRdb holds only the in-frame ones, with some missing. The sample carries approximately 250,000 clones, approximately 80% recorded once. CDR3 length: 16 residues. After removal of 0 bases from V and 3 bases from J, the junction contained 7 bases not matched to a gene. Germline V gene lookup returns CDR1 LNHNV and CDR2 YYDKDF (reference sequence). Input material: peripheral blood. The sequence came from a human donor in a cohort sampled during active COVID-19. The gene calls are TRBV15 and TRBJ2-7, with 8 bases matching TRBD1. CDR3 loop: CATSRDETGDHYEQYF. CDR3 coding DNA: TGTGCCACCAGCAGAGATGAGACAGGGGACCACTACGAGCAGTACTTC.